The text below deals with one TCR beta chain. Seattle-derived patients entered the study during active infection and were followed longitudinally. This entry comes from a study of blood T cell repertoires in COVID-19. Overall study: The United States, Italy and Spain were the sources of the acute and convalescent COVID-19 samples.

Per the original methods: Using reference gene primer amplification, nucleated cell counts were estimated. The protocol was immunoSEQ multiplex PCR, while the TCRdb copy is restricted to in-frame clones and leaves out a portion. Clone size and V and J calls were adopted from that table, with D and trimming inferred from the DNA. There are 270,000 or so clones in the sample; 86% occur only once, and approximately 12% lies in the top ten. CDR3 size: 17 residues. Trimming took 2 bases from V and 4 from J; bases not matched to a gene: 7. In germline, CDR1 is MNHEY, CDR2 SVGEGT. This TCR came from a woman aged 25 to 39 with COVID-19, enrolled during active disease. The chain links TRBV6-2 or TRBV6-3 to TRBJ2-5; 13 positions match TRBD2. The sequenced sample consisted of peripheral blood. The CDR3 coding sequence is TGTGCCAGCAGTTACCCTCGACTAGCGGGGGGTAGAGAGACCCAGTACTTC. It translates to CASSYPRLAGGRETQYF.